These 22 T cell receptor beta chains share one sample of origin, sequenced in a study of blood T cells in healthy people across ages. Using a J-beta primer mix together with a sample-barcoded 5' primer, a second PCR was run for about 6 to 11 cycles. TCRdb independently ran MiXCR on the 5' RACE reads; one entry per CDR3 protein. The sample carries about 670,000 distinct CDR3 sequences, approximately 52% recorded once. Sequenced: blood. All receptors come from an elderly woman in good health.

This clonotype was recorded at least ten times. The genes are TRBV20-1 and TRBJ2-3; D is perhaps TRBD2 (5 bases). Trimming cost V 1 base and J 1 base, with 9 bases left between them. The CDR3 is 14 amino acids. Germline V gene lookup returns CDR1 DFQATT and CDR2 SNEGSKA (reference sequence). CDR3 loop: CSARGRAGTDTQYF. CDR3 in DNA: TGCAGTGCTAGAGGTCGAGCGGGCACAGATACGCAGTATTTT.

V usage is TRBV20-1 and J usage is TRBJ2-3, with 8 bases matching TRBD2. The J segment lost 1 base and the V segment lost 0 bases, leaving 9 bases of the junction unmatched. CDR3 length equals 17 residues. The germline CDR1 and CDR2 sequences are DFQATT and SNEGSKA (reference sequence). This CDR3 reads CSAREFLSSGRTDTQYF. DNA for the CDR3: TGCAGTGCTAGAGAGTTCTTGTCTAGCGGGCGCACAGATACGCAGTATTTT.

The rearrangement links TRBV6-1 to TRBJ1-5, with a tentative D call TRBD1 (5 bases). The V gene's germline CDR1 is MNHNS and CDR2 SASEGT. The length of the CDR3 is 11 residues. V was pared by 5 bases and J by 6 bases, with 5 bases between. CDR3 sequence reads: CASSQGQPQHF. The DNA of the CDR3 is TGTGCCAGCAGTCAGGGTCAGCCCCAGCATTTT.

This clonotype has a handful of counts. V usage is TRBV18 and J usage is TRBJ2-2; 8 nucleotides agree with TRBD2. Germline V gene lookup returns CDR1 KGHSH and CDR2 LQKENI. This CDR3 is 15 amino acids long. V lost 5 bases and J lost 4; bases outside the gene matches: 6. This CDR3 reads CASSTLAGFTGELFF. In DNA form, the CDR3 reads TGTGCCAGCTCAACCCTAGCGGGCTTCACCGGGGAGCTGTTTTTT.

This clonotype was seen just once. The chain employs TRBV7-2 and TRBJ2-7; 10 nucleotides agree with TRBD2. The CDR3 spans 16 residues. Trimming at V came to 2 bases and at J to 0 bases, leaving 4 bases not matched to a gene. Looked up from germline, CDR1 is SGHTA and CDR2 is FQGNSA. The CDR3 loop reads CASSLWLAGASYEQYF. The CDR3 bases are TGTGCCAGCAGCTTATGGCTAGCGGGAGCCTCCTACGAGCAGTACTTC. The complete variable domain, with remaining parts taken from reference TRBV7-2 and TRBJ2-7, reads GAGVSQSPSNKVTEKGKDVELRCDPISGHTALYWYRQSLGQGLEFLIYFQGNSAPDKSGLPSDRFSAERTGGSVSTLTIQRTQQEDSAVYLCASSLWLAGASYEQYFGPGTRLTVT.

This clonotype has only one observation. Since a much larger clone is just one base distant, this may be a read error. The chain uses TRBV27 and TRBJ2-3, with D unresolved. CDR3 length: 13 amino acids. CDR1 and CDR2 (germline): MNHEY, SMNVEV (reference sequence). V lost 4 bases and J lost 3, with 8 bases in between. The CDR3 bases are TGTGCCAGCAGTTGGAAGTCTACAGATACGCAGTATTTT. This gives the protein CASSWKSTDTQYF.

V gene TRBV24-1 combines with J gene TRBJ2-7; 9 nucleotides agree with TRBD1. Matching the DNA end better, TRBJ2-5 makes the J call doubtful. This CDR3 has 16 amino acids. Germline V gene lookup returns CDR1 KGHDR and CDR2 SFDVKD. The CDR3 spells CATSDTGQGLQETQYF. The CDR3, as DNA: TGTGCCACCAGTGATACGGGACAGGGTCTTCAGGAGACCCAGTACTTC.

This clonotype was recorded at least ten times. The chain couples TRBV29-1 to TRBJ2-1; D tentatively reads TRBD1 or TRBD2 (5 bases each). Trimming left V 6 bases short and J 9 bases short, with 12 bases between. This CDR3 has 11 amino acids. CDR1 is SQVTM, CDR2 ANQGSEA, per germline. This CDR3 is CSVSWGPEQFF. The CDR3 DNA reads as TGCAGCGTCTCCTGGGGACCTGAGCAGTTCTTC.

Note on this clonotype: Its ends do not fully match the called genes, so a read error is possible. The CDR3 sequence is CSAGDPRGATDTQYF. DNA for the CDR3: TGCAGTGCTGGAGATCCGCGGGGGGCAACAGATACGCAGTATTTT. The chain carries TRBV20-1 and TRBJ2-3; the match to TRBD2 covers 8 bases. Per the germline V gene, CDR1 is DFQATT and CDR2 is SNEGSKA (reference sequence). The CDR3 has 15 amino acids.

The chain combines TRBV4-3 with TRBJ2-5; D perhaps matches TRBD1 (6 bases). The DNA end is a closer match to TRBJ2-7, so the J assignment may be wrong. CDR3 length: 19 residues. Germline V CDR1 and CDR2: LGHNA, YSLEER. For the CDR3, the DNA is TGCGCCAGCAGCCAAGCTCTAGGGCGATCCGGGACACCACGCTACGAGCAGTACTTC. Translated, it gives CASSQALGRSGTPRYEQYF.

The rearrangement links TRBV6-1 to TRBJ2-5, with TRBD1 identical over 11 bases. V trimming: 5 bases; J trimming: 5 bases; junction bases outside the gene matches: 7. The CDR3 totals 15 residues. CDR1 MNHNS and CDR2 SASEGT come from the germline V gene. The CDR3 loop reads CASSSGTGGSETQYF. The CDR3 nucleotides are TGTGCCAGCAGTTCCGGGACAGGGGGGAGCGAGACCCAGTACTTC.

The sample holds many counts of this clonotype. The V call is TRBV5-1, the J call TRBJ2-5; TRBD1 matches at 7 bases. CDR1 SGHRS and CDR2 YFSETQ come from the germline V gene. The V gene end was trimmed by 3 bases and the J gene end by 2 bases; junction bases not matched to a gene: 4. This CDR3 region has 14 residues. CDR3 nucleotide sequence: TGCGCCAGCAGCTGGATGGGACAGCAAGAGACCCAGTACTTC. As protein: CASSWMGQQETQYF.

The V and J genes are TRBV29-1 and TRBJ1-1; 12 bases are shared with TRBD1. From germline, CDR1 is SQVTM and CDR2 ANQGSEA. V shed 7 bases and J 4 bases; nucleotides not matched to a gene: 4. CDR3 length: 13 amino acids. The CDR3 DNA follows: TGCAGCGCCGGGACAGGGGGCGGCACTGAAGCTTTCTTT. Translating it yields CSAGTGGGTEAFF.

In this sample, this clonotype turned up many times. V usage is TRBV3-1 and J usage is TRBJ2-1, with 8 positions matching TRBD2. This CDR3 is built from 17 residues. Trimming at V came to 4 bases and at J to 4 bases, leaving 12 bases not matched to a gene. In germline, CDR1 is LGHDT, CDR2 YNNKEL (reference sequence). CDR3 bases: TGTGCCAGCAGCCCCGGCGGGGGGCCCGAAGGGTACAATGAGCAGTTCTTC. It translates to CASSPGGGPEGYNEQFF.

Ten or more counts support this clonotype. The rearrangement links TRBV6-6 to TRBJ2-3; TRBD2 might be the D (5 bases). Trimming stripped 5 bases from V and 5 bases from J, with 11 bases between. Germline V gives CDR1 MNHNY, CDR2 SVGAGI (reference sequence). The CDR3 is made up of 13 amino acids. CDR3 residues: CASSDGVGDTQYF. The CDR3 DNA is TGTGCCAGCAGTGACGGGGTAGGAGATACGCAGTATTTT.

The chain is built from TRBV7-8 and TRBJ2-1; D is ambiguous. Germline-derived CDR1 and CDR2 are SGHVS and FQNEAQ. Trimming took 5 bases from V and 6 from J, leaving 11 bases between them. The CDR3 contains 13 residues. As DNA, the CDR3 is TGTGCCAGCAGCCCACGACTGCCCAATGAGCAGTTCTTC. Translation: CASSPRLPNEQFF.

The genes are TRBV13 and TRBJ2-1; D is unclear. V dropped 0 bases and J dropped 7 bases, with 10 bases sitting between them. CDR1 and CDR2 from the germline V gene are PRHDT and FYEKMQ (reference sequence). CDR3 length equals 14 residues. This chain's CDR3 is CASSLGTRGNEQFF. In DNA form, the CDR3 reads TGTGCCAGCAGCTTAGGGACCCGTGGGAATGAGCAGTTCTTC.

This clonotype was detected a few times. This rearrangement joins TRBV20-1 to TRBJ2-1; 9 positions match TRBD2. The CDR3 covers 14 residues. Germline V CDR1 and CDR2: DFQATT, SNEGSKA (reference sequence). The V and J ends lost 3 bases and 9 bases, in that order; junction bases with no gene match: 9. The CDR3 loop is CSASIAGATSEQFF. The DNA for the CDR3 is TGCAGTGCTAGTATAGCGGGGGCGACCAGTGAGCAGTTCTTC.

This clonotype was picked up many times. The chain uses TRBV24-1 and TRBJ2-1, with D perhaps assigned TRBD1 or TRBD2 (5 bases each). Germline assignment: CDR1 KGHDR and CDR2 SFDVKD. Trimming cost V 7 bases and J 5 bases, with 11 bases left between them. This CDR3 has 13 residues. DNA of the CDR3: TGTGCCACCAGCCCAGGGACGGACAATGAGCAGTTCTTC. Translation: CATSPGTDNEQFF.

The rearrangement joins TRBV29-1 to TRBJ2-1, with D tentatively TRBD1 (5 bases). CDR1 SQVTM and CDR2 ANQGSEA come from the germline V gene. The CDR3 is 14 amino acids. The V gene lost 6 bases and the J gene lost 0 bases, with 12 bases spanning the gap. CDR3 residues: CSVSPDTSYNEQFF. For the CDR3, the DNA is TGCAGCGTCTCTCCGGACACCTCCTACAATGAGCAGTTCTTC.

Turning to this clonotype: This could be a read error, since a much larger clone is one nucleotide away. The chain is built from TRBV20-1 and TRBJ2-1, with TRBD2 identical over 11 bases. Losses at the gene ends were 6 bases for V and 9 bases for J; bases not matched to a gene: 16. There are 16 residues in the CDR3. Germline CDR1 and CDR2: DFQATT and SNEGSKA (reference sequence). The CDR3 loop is CSATKGTSGLGGEQFF. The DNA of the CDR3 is TGCAGTGCAACTAAAGGGACTAGCGGATTAGGGGGTGAGCAGTTCTTC.

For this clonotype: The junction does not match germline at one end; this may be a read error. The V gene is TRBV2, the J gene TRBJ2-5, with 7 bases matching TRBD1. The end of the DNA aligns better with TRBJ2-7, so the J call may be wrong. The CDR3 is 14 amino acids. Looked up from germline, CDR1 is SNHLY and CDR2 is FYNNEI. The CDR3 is CASREGDRTYEQYF. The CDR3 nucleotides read TGTGCCAGCAGGGAAGGGGACAGAACCTACGAGCAGTACTTC.